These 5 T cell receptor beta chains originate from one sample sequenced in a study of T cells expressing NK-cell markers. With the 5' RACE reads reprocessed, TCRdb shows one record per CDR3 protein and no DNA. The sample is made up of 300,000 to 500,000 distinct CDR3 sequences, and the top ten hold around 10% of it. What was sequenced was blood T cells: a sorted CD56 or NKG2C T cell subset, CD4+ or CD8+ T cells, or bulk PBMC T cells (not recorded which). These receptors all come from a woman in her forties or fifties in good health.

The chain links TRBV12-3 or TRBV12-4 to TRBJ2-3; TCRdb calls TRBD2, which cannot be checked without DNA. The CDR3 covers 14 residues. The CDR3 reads CASVWTSGADTQYF.

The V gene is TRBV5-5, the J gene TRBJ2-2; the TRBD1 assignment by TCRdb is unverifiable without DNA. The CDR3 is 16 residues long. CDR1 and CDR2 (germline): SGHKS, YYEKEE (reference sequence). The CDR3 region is CASSSTGVVASGELFF.

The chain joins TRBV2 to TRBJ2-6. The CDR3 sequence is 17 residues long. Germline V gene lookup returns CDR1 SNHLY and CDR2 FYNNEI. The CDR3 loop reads CASSEATLAGGANVLTF.

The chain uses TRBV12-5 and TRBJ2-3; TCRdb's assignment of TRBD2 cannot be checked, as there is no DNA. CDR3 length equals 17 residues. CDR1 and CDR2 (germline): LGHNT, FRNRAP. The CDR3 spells CASGPPGLAGAVDTQYF.

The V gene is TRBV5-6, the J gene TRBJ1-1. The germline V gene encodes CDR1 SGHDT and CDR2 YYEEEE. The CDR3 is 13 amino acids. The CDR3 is CASSLVEGPRAFF.